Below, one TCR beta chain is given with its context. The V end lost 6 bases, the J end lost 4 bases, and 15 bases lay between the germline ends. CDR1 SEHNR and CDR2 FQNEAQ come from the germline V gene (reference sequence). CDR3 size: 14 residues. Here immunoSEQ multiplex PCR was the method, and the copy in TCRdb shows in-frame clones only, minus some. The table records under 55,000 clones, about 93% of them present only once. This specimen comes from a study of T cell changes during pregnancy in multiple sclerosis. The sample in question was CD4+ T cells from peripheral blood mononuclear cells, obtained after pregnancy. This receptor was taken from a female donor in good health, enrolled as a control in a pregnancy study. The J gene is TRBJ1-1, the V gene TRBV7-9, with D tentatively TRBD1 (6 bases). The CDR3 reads CASSIRGGGTEAFF. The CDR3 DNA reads TGTGCCAGCAGTATTCGAGGGGGTGGCACTGAAGCTTTCTTT.